The next 2 T cell receptor beta chains were all read from a single sample in a study of blood T cell repertoires in COVID-19. Only in-frame clones appear in the TCRdb table, and some are missing; sequencing was by immunoSEQ multiplex PCR. The sample consists of tens of thousands of clones, 65% to 90% of them appearing once. The sequenced sample was peripheral blood. Receptors originate from a man between 65 and 80 years old with active or convalescent COVID-19.

The CDR3 sequence: CASSPPVNQGGRAPQHF. The CDR3 nucleotides read TGTGCCAGCAGCCCCCCGGTAAACCAAGGGGGTCGGGCGCCCCAGCATTTT. The chain recombines TRBV28 with TRBJ1-5, with D maybe TRBD1 (6 bases). CDR1 is MDHEN, CDR2 SYDVKM, per germline. The CDR3 is 17 residues long. Trimming left V 6 bases short and J 9 bases short, with 27 bases between.

The genes are TRBV5-5 and TRBJ1-2; no clear D. Trimming pared 4 bases from V and 8 bases from J, leaving 15 bases between. The CDR3 runs 13 residues. CDR1 and CDR2 from the germline V gene are SGHKS and YYEKEE (reference sequence). CDR3 residues: CASSPFFRGGYTF. As DNA, the CDR3 is TGTGCCAGCAGCCCCTTCTTCCGGGGAGGCTACACCTTC.